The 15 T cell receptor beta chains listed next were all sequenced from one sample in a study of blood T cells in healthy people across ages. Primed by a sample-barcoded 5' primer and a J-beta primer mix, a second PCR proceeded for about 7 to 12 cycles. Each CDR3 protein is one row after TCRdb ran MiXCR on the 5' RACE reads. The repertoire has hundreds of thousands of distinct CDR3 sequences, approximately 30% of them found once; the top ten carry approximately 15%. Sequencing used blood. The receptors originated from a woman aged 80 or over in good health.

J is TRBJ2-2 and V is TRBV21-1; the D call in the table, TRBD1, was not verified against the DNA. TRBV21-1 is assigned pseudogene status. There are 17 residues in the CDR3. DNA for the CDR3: TGTGCCAGCAGGAAGGCCTCGGGAAGGAGGAACACCGGGGAGCTGTTTTTT. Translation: CASRKASGRRNTGELFF.

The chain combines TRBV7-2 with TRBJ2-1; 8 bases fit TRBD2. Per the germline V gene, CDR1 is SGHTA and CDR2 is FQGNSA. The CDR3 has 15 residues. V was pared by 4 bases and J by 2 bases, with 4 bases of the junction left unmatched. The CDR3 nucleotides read TGTGCCAGCAGCTCCACTAGCGGTACCTACAATGAGCAGTTCTTC. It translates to CASSSTSGTYNEQFF.

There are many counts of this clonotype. CDR3 protein: CASSSGGLVPSMQYF. CDR3 sequence (DNA): TGTGCCAGCAGCTCAGGGGGGTTAGTTCCCTCCATGCAGTATTTT. This chain connects TRBV7-2 to TRBJ2-3; D possibly corresponds to TRBD1 (7 bases). V shed 4 bases and J shed 11 bases, with 22 bases lying between them. In germline, CDR1 is SGHTA, CDR2 FQGNSA. The CDR3 sequence is 15 residues long.

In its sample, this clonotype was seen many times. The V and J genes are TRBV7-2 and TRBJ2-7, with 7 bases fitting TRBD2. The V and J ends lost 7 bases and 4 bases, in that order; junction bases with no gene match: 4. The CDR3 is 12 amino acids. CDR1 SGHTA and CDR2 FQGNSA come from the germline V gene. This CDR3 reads CASKGAGYEQYF. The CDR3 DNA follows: TGTGCCAGCAAAGGAGCGGGGTACGAGCAGTACTTC.

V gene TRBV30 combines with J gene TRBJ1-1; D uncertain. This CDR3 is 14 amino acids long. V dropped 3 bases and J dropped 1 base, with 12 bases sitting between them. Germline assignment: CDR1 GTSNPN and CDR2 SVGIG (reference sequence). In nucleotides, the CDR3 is TGTGCCTGGAGGGGATGGACGGAGAACACTGAAGCTTTCTTT. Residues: CAWRGWTENTEAFF. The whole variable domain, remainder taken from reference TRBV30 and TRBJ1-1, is SQTIHQWPATLVQPVGSPLSLECTVEGTSNPNLYWYRQAAGRGLQLLFYSVGIGQISSEVPQNLSASRPQDRQFILSSKKLLLSDSGFYLCAWRGWTENTEAFFGQGTRLTVV.

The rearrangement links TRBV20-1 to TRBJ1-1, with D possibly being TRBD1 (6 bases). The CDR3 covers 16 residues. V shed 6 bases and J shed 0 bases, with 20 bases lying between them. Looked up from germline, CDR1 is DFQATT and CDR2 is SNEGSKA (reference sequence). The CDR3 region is CSAGRQVDFMNTEAFF. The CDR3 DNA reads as TGCAGTGCAGGACGACAGGTAGACTTTATGAACACTGAAGCTTTCTTT.

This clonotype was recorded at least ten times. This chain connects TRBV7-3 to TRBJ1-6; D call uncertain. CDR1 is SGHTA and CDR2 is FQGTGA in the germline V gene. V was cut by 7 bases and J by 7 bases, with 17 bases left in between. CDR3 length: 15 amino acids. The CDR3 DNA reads TGTGCCAGCACCGCGAAACCGGGAAAAAATTCACCCCTCCACTTT. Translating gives CASTAKPGKNSPLHF.

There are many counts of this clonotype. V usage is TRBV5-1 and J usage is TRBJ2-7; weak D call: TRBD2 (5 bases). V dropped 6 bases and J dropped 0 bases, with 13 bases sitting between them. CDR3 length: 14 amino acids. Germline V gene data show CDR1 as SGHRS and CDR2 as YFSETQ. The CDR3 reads CASTETTSSYEQYF. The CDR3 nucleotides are TGCGCCAGCACAGAAACTACTAGCTCCTACGAGCAGTACTTC.

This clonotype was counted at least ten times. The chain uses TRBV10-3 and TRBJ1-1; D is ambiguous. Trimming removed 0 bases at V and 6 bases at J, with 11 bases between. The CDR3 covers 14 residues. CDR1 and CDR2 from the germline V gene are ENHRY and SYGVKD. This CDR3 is CAISESWEGAEAFF. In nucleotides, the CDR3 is TGTGCCATCAGTGAGTCCTGGGAGGGAGCTGAAGCTTTCTTT.

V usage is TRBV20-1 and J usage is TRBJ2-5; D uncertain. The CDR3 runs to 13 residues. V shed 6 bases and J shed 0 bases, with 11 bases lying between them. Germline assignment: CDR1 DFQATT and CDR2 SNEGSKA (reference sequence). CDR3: CSAPIGNQETQYF. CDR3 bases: TGCAGTGCCCCGATAGGGAACCAAGAGACCCAGTACTTC.

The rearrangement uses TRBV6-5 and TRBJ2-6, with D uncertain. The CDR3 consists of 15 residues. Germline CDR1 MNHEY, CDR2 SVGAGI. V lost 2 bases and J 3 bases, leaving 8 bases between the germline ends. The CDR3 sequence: CASSYMGGGANVLTF. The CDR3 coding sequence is TGTGCCAGCAGTTACATGGGTGGTGGGGCCAACGTCCTGACTTTC.

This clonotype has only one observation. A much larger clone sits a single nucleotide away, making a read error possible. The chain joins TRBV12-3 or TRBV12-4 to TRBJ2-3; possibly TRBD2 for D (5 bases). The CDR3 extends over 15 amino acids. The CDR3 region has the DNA TGTGCCAGCGGTAAGCAGGTTGGGAGCACAGATACGGAGTATTTT. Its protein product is CASGKQVGSTDTEYF.

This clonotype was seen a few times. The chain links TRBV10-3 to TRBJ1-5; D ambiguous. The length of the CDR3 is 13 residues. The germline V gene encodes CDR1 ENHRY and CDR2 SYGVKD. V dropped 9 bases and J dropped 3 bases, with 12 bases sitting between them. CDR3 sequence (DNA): TGTGCCATTTCGTCGGAGGACAATCAGCCCCAGCATTTT. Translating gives CAISSEDNQPQHF.

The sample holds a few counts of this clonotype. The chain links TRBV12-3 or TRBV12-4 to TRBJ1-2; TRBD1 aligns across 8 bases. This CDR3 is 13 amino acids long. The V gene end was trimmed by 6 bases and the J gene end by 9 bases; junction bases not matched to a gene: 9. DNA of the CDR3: TGTGCCAGCAGCGCCGGACAGGGTTTACGCTACACCTTC. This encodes CASSAGQGLRYTF.

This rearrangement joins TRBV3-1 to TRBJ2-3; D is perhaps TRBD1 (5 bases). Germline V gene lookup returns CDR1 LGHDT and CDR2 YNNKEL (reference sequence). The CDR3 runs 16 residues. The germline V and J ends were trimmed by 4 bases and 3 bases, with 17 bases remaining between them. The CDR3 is CASSRRALGLTDTQYF. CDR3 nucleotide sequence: TGTGCCAGCAGCCGTCGTGCTCTGGGGCTTACAGATACGCAGTATTTT.